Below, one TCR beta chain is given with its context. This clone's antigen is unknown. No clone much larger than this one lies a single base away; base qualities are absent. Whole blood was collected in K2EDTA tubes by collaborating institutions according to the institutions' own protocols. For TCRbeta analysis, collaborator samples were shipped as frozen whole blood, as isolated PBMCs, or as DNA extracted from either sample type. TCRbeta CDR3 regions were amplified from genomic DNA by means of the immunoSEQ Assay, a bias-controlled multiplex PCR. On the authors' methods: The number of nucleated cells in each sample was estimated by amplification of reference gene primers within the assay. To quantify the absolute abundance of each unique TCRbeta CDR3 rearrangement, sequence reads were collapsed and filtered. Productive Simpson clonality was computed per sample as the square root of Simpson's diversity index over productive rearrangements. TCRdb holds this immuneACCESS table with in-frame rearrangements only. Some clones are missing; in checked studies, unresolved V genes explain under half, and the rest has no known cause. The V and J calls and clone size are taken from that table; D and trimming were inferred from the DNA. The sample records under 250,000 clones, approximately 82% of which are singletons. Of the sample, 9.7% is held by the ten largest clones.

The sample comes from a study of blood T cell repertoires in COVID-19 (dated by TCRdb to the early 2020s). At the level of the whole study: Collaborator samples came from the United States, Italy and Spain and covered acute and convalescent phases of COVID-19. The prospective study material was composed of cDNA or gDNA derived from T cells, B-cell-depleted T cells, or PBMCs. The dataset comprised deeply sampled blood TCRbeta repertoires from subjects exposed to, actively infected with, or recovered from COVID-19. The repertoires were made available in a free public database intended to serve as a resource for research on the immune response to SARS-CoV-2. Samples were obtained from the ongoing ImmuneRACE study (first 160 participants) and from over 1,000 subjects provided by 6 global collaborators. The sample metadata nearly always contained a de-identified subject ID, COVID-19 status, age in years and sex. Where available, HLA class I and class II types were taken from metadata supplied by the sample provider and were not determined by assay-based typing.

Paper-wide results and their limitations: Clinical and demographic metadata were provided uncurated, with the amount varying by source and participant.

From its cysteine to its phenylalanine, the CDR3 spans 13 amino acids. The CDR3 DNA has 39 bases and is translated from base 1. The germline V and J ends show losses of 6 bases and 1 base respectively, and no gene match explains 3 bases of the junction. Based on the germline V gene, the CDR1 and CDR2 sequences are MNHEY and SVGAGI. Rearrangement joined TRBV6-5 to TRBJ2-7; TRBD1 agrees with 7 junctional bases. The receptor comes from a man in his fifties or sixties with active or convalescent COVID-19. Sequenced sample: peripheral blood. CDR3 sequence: CASSPTGSYEQYF. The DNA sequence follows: TGTGCCAGCAGCCCGACAGGGTCCTACGAGCAGTACTTC.